This TCR beta chain is drawn from a study of cytomegalovirus exposure and HLA in healthy donors. Study-wide background: Roughly 92 million unique TCRs, all from HLA-typed donors, were included in an early release of the data. General study results and limits: Prediction of most subjects' HLA-A and HLA-B alleles by TCR beta sequences was reportedly accurate.

PCR was performed using 60 Vbeta and 13 Jbeta primers. Generated by immunoSEQ multiplex PCR, the TCRdb table keeps only in-frame clones and is missing some. The repertoire table contains 100,000 to 150,000 clones. Note on this clone: As yet, its antigen is unknown.

The ends were cut back, 5 bases at V and 0 bases at J, with 13 bases in the middle. This CDR3 comprises 15 residues. Looked up from germline, CDR1 is MNHEY and CDR2 is SMNVEV (reference sequence). The sequence derives from a man aged 18 to 29 in good health and CMV-seronegative. The source material was PBMCs. This chain links TRBV27 with TRBJ1-1; unclear D gene. CDR3 DNA sequence: TGTGCCAGCAGTGACTATGGAGTCCTGAACACTGAAGCTTTCTTT. Amino acids: CASSDYGVLNTEAFF.